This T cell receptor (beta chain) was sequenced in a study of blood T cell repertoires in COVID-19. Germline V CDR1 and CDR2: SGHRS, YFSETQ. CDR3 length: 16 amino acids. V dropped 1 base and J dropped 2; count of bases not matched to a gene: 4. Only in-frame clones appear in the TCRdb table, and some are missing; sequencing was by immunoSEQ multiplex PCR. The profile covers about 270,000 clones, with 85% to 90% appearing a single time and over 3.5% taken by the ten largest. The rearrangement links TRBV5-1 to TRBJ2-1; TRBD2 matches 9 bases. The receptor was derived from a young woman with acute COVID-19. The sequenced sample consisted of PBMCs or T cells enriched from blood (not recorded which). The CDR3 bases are TGCGCCAGCAGCTTGCGTCGCGGGAGGGCCTACAATGAGCAGTTCTTC. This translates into CASSLRRGRAYNEQFF.